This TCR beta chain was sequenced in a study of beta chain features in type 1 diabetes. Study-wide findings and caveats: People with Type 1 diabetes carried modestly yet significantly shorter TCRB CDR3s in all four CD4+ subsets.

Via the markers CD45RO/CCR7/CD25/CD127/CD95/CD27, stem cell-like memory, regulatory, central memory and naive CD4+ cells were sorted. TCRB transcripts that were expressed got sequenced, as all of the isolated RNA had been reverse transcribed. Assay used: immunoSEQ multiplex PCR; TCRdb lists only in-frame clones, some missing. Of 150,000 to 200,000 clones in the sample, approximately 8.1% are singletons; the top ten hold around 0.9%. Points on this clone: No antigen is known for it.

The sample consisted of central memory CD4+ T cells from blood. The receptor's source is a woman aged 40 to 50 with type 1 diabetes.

In DNA form, the CDR3 reads TGTGCCATCAGTGAGTCAGGGGGCGAAACCTCCTATGGCTACACCTTC. Protein sequence: CAISESGGETSYGYTF. The chain is built from TRBV10-3 and TRBJ1-2, with 7 bases lining up with TRBD1. In germline, CDR1 is ENHRY, CDR2 SYGVKD. This CDR3 has 16 residues. V gave up 0 bases and J gave up 4 bases; unmatched junction bases: 8.